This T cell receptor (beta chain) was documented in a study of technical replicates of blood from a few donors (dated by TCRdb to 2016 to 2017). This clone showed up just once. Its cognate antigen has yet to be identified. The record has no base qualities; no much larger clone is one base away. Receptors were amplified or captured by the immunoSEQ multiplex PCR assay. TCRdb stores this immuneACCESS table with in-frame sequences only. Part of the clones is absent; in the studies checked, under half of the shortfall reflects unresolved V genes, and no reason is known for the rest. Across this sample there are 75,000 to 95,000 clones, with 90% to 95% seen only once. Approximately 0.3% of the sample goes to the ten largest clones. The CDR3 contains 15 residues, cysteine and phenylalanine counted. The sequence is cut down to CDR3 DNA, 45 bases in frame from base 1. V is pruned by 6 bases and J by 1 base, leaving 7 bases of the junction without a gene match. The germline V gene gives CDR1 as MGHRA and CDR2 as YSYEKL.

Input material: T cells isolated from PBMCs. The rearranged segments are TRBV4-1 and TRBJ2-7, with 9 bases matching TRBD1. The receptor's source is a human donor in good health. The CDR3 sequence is CASRLDRGASYEQYF. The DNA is TGCGCCAGCAGGTTGGACAGGGGAGCGTCCTACGAGCAGTACTTC.